The 6 T cell receptor beta chains below were found in one sample sequenced in a study of CD4 T cells in lung cancer. Assay used: immunoSEQ multiplex PCR; TCRdb lists only in-frame clones, some missing. This table has several thousand clones, 74% appearing once. The specimen was lung tumor tissue. Receptor source: a man aged 55 to 69 with non-small cell lung cancer.

This clone was seen just once. DNA of the CDR3: TGCGCCAGCAGCTATTACGGACAGTCCTACGAGCAGTACGTC. Protein sequence: CASSYYGQSYEQYV. The chain links TRBV5-1 to TRBJ2-7; maybe TRBD1 (6 bases). This CDR3 contains 14 residues. Germline V gene sequence: CDR1 SGHRS, CDR2 YFSETQ. Trimming cost V 3 bases and J 1 base, with 11 bases left between them.

This clone was recorded only once. This chain joins TRBV12-2 and TRBJ1-5; the DNA was not used to check the table's D call, TRBD1. TRBV12-2 is marked as a pseudogene. The CDR3 is 16 amino acids. Written as DNA, the CDR3 is TGTGCAAGTCGCCCCGAGTTAGGACAGGGAGGTCAGCCCCAGCATTTT. Translation gives CASRPELGQGGQPQHF.

A few counts support this clone. V gene TRBV6-1 combines with J gene TRBJ1-5; 7 bases match TRBD1. The CDR3 extends over 17 amino acids. Germline V gene data show CDR1 as MNHNS and CDR2 as SASEGT. The trim removed 0 bases at V and 4 bases at J, leaving 9 bases unmatched. CDR3 nucleotide sequence: TGTGCCAGCAGTGAAGCGGTGATAGGGGGCAGTAATCAGCCCCAGCATTTT. Translated: CASSEAVIGGSNQPQHF.

The chain couples TRBV5-1 to TRBJ2-7; 14 bases agree with TRBD2. The CDR3 length is 14 residues. Trimming took 5 bases from V and 5 from J; bases not matched to a gene: 3. The germline V gene encodes CDR1 SGHRS and CDR2 YFSETQ. CDR3 sequence (DNA): TGCGCCAGCAGGCCGGGACTAGCGGGAGACGAGCAGTACTTC. Translating it yields CASRPGLAGDEQYF.

The chain carries TRBV5-6 and TRBJ2-7; 10 nucleotides align to TRBD1. V dropped 4 bases and J dropped 3; count of bases not matched to a gene: 4. Germline V gene sequence: CDR1 SGHDT, CDR2 YYEEEE. This CDR3 is 14 amino acids long. The CDR3 loop is CASSAGQGNYEQYF. DNA of the CDR3: TGTGCCAGCAGCGCGGGACAGGGGAACTACGAGCAGTACTTC.

The V gene is TRBV4-2, the J gene TRBJ2-3; D might be TRBD1 (5 bases). The CDR3 consists of 14 residues. V gave up 0 bases and J gave up 2 bases, with 6 bases separating them. Germline V lookup: CDR1 LGHNA, CDR2 YNFKEQ. The CDR3 nucleotides read TGTGCCAGCAGCCAAGAAGGGGACACAGATACGCAGTATTTT. This encodes CASSQEGDTDTQYF.